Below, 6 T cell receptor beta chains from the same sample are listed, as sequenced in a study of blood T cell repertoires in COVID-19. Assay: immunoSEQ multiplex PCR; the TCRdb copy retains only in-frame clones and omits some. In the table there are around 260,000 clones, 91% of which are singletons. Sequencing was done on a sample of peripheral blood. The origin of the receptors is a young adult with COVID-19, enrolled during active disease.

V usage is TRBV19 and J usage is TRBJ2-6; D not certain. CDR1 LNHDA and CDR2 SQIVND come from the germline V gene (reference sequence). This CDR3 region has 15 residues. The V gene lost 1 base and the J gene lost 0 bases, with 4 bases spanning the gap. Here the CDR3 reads CASSIVFSGANVLTF. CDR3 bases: TGTGCCAGTAGTATAGTATTCTCTGGGGCCAACGTCCTGACTTTC.

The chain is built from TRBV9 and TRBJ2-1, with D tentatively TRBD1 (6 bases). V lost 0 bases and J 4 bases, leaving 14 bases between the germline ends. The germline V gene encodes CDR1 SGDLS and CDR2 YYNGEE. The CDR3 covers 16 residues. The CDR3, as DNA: TGTGCCAGCAGCGTAGTCGGAGGACAGTTATACAATGAGCAGTTCTTC. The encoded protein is CASSVVGGQLYNEQFF.

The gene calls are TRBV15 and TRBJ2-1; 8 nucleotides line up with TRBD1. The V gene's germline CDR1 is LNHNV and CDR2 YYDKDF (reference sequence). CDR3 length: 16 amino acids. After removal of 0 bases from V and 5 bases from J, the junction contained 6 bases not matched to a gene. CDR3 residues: CATSRESGTGDNEQFF. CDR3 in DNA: TGTGCCACCAGCAGAGAGTCCGGGACAGGAGACAATGAGCAGTTCTTC.

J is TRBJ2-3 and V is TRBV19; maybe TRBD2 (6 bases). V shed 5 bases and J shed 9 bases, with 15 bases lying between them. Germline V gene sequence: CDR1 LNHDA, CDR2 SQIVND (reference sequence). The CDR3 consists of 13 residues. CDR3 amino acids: CASSRLAIETQYF. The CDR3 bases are TGTGCCAGTAGTCGGCTAGCGATAGAGACGCAGTATTTT.

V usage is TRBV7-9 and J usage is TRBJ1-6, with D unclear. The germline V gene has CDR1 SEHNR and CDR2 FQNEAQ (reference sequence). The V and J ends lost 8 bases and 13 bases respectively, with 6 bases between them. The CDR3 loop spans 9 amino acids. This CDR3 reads CASPVPLHF. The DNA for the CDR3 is TGTGCCAGCCCCGTCCCCCTCCACTTT.

This chain's CDR3 is CASSQDRGNEKLFF. CDR3 DNA sequence: TGTGCCAGCTCACAGGACAGGGGGAATGAAAAACTGTTTTTT. V gene TRBV18 combines with J gene TRBJ1-4; TRBD1 agrees at 10 bases. Germline CDR1 KGHSH, CDR2 LQKENI. Trimming at V came to 4 bases and at J to 5 bases, leaving 1 base not matched to a gene. The CDR3 totals 14 residues.